This TCR beta chain is from a study of T cell changes during pregnancy in multiple sclerosis (dated by TCRdb to 2018 to 2020). Background for the entire study: The study looked at changes in the T cell repertoire across pregnancy in women with multiple sclerosis.

As concerns this clone: Its specific antigen is unknown. Base quality data are lacking; no much larger clone is found one base away.

The library was obtained by the immunoSEQ multiplex PCR assay. Entries here come from immuneACCESS through TCRdb and include only in-frame sequences with V and J called. Some clones fail to appear in such tables; in the studies checked, an unresolved V gene covers under half of the shortfall, and the cause of the remainder is unknown. Recorded for this sample are around 40,000 clones; 90% to 95% of them occurred a single time. The biggest ten clones account for 0.75% to 0.85% of the sample. This material consisted of CD4+ T cells from peripheral blood mononuclear cells, taken in the third trimester of pregnancy. The TCR comes from a female donor with multiple sclerosis, enrolled in a pregnancy study.

The nucleotide sequence reads as follows: TGTGCCAGCAGTCGGGGGGATCCACAAGATACGCAGTATTTT. Its protein is CASSRGDPQDTQYF. In this chain, TRBV6-4 is recombined with TRBJ2-3, with 7 central nucleotides matching TRBD2. The CDR3 starts with the cysteine, ends with the phenylalanine, and has 14 residues. The only DNA kept is the CDR3, 42 bases in frame from the first base. Clipping removes 5 bases from V and 5 bases from J, with 7 as the unmatched junction base count. CDR1 MRHNA and CDR2 SNTAGT are derived from the germline V gene.